The 14 T cell receptor beta chains below all came from one sample that was sequenced in a study of CD8 T cells in Susac syndrome. The authors reverse transcribed roughly 0.5 to 1 ug RNA with random hexamers. Via MiXCR, TCRdb re-called the immunoSEQ multiplex PCR reads, giving one row per CDR3 protein. The sample lists roughly 130,000 distinct CDR3 sequences; 90% to 95% were seen once. The sequenced sample was CD4+ T cells from PBMCs. Receptor source: a human donor in good health.

As for this clonotype: Mismatch with germline at one junction end may stem from a read error. The chain is built from TRBV5-1 and TRBJ2-4, with D tentatively TRBD2 (5 bases). The germline gives CDR1 SGHRS, CDR2 YFSETQ. This CDR3 comprises 18 residues. This chain's CDR3 is CASSRGPESLRAKHIQYF. CDR3 bases: TGCGCCAGCAGCCGCGGGCCGGAAAGCCTCCGGGCCAAACACATTCAGTACTTC.

V is TRBV6-6 and J is TRBJ2-7; D is unclear. Germline-derived CDR1 and CDR2 are MNHNY and SVGAGI (reference sequence). Trimming took off 7 bases at V and 0 bases at J, with 13 bases between the two ends. This CDR3 region has 14 residues. The CDR3 sequence: CASKQEFSSYEQYF. CDR3 coding DNA: TGTGCCAGCAAACAAGAATTCAGCTCCTACGAGCAGTACTTC.

This clonotype was observed a single time. This sequence joins TRBV5-1 and TRBJ1-1; no reliable D call. Germline-derived CDR1 and CDR2 are SGHRS and YFSETQ. V was trimmed by 3 bases and J by 4 bases, leaving 13 bases between them. The CDR3 is 14 residues long. CDR3: CASSSGLSGTEAFF. The CDR3 region has the DNA TGCGCCAGCAGCTCCGGACTTTCGGGCACTGAAGCTTTCTTT. The entire variable domain, with the rest obtained from reference TRBV5-1 and TRBJ1-1, is as follows: KAGVTQTPRYLIKTRGQQVTLSCSPISGHRSVSWYQQTPGQGLQFLFEYFSETQRNKGNFPGRFSGRQFSNSRSEMNVSTLELGDSALYLCASSSGLSGTEAFFGQGTRLTVV.

This clonotype appeared a single time. The CDR3, as DNA: TGTGCCAGCAGTGATCAGCGGGAGTTGGAGACCCAGTACTTC. The encoded protein is CASSDQRELETQYF. The chain uses TRBV2 and TRBJ2-5; TRBD2 aligns across 8 bases. Germline CDR1 reads SNHLY; CDR2 reads FYNNEI. The CDR3 runs to 14 residues. V lost 3 bases and J lost 5; bases outside the gene matches: 5.

The rearrangement uses TRBV3-1 and TRBJ1-5; no clear D gene. CDR1 is LGHDT and CDR2 is YNNKEL in the germline V gene (reference sequence). Trimming cost V 0 bases and J 6 bases, with 6 bases left between them. The CDR3 has 13 residues. The CDR3 DNA follows: TGTGCCAGCAGCCAAGATCTGGGTCAGCCCCAGCATTTT. It translates to CASSQDLGQPQHF.

This chain connects TRBV5-1 to TRBJ2-5; the D is unclear. This CDR3 has 11 residues. V shed 5 bases and J shed 5 bases, with 7 bases lying between them. Germline V gene sequence: CDR1 SGHRS, CDR2 YFSETQ. The CDR3 DNA follows: TGCGCCAGCAGTCGGCTTGAGACCCAGTACTTC. The encoded protein is CASSRLETQYF.

The CDR3 protein is CSVETGNSNQPQHF. In DNA form, the CDR3 reads TGCAGCGTTGAGACAGGCAATAGCAATCAGCCCCAGCATTTT. The chain has TRBV29-1 and TRBJ1-5; D perhaps matches TRBD1 (6 bases). V lost 3 bases and J 0 bases, leaving 9 bases between the germline ends. Germline CDR1 reads SQVTM; CDR2 reads ANQGSEA. The CDR3 runs to 14 residues.

The chain couples TRBV29-1 to TRBJ2-6; D is uncertain. The CDR3 is 16 amino acids. V was cut by 0 bases and J by 0 bases, with 9 bases left in between. Per germline, CDR1 SQVTM and CDR2 ANQGSEA. The CDR3, as DNA: TGCAGCGTTGAAGATGGGTCCAGCTCTGGGGCCAACGTCCTGACTTTC. This gives the protein CSVEDGSSSGANVLTF. Full variable domain (rest looked up from reference TRBV29-1 and TRBJ2-6): SAVISQKPSRDICQRGTSLTIQCQVDSQVTMMFWYRQQPGQSLTLIATANQGSEATYESGFVIDKFPISRPNLTFSTLTVSNMSPEDSSIYLCSVEDGSSSGANVLTFGAGSRLTVL.

DNA for the CDR3: TGTGCCAGCAGCCCAACGGGGAAAGAGACCCAGTACTTC. Its protein is CASSPTGKETQYF. This chain uses TRBV5-6 with TRBJ2-5, with D tentatively TRBD2 (5 bases). Trimming stripped 4 bases from V and 3 bases from J, with 10 bases between. The CDR3 contains 13 residues. Germline V gene lookup returns CDR1 SGHDT and CDR2 YYEEEE.

The V and J genes are TRBV15 and TRBJ1-2, with D perhaps TRBD1 (5 bases). V lost 3 bases, J lost 7 bases, and 12 bases lay in between. The CDR3 sequence is 13 residues long. From germline, CDR1 is LNHNV and CDR2 YYDKDF (reference sequence). Here the CDR3 DNA reads TGTGCCACCAGCAGCAATTCAGGGTCTGGCTACACCTTC. Protein: CATSSNSGSGYTF.

This chain links TRBV24-1 with TRBJ2-2; a possible D gene is TRBD2 (5 bases). Germline V gene lookup returns CDR1 KGHDR and CDR2 SFDVKD. The CDR3 covers 13 residues. Trimming removed 9 bases from V and 8 bases from J, with 15 bases in between. For the CDR3, the DNA is TGTGCCACCTCTACCCTAGCAGCGGGGGAGCTGTTTTTT. Its translation is CATSTLAAGELFF.

The gene calls are TRBV2 and TRBJ2-1; tentative D call: TRBD2 (5 bases). The CDR3 has 13 amino acids. Between the trimmed V and J ends, which lost 8 bases and 9 bases, there was a span of 17 bases. CDR1 and CDR2 from the germline V gene are SNHLY and FYNNEI. The CDR3 is CASGLLGNGEQFF. The CDR3 coding sequence is TGTGCCAGCGGACTGCTAGGGAACGGTGAGCAGTTCTTC.

This chain joins TRBV29-1 and TRBJ1-1; D not certain. The CDR3 covers 8 residues. The V end lost 6 bases, the J end lost 11 bases, and 7 bases lay between the germline ends. The germline gives CDR1 SQVTM, CDR2 ANQGSEA. The CDR3 DNA reads as TGCAGCGTCACTGGGGCTTTCTTT. The encoded protein is CSVTGAFF.

The chain combines TRBV7-9 with TRBJ1-4, with D possibly matching TRBD1 (6 bases). Deletions cut 2 bases from V and 8 bases from J, with 15 bases between. The CDR3 sequence is 15 residues long. CDR1 and CDR2 from the germline V gene are SEHNR and FQNEAQ (reference sequence). The CDR3 DNA reads as TGTGCCAGCAGCTTACAAACAGGGACGGGGGAAAAACTGTTTTTT. It yields the protein CASSLQTGTGEKLFF.